A selection of T cell receptor beta chains follows, all from one sample in a study of lymphopenia after photon versus proton radiotherapy. Libraries were prepared by immunoSEQ multiplex PCR; TCRdb keeps only in-frame clonotypes and omits some of them. This table holds around 19,000 clones, about 92% found once. The sequences come from peripheral blood, collected from a patient treated with photon-based radiotherapy. The receptors here all came from a woman between 40 and 50 years old with cholangiocarcinoma. Each CDR3 is given with its conserved first and last residue. Fields, in order: V gene, D gene, CDR3 length, clone size, J gene, CDR3 protein, CDR3 DNA. A D gene is named only where the DNA matches it firmly. Clone size, where shown, is once, few, many, or a class for clones that have expanded.

TRBV28	NA	12	NA	TRBJ1-1	CASSFAGTEAFF	TGTGCCAGCAGTTTTGCAGGGACTGAAGCTTTCTTT
TRBV28	TRBD1	12	NA	TRBJ2-7	CASRDRAYEQYF	TGTGCCAGCAGAGACAGGGCTTACGAGCAGTACTTC
TRBV18	TRBD2	16	NA	TRBJ2-7	CASTPAGTSLLYEQYF	TGTGCCAGCACCCCAGCCGGGACTAGTCTGCTCTACGAGCAGTACTTC
TRBV5-1	TRBD1	16	NA	TRBJ2-1	CASSGGQGSMGNEQFF	TGCGCCAGCAGCGGTGGACAGGGTAGTATGGGCAATGAGCAGTTCTTC
TRBV11-2	TRBD1	15	NA	TRBJ1-5	CASSPGTGDNQPQHF	TGTGCCAGCAGCCCCGGGACAGGTGACAATCAGCCCCAGCATTTT
TRBV18	NA	15	once	TRBJ1-1	CASSPVPGLNTEAFF	TGTGCCAGCTCGCCGGTTCCGGGCCTGAACACTGAAGCTTTCTTT
TRBV13	TRBD2	16	NA	TRBJ2-5	CASSRGLAGVRETQYF	TGTGCCAGCAGCAGAGGACTAGCGGGGGTTCGAGAGACCCAGTACTTC
TRBV28	NA	14	NA	TRBJ1-1	CASSADSMNTEAFF	TGTGCCAGCAGCGCGGACAGTATGAACACTGAAGCTTTCTTT
TRBV11-2	NA	16	NA	TRBJ2-5	CASSLVQILLQETQYF	TGTGCCAGCAGCTTAGTTCAGATACTTCTACAAGAGACCCAGTACTTC
TRBV5-4	NA	14	NA	TRBJ2-5	CASSAGRAQETQYF	TGTGCCAGCAGCGCTGGCAGGGCCCAAGAGACCCAGTACTTC
TRBV7-2	NA	16	NA	TRBJ2-4	CASSLNGAGAKNIQYF	TGTGCCAGCAGCTTAAACGGGGCCGGGGCCAAAAACATTCAGTACTTC
TRBV6-5	TRBD2	15	NA	TRBJ2-7	CASSYQTSGTLEQYF	TGTGCCAGCAGTTACCAGACTAGCGGGACACTCGAGCAGTACTTC
TRBV7-3	NA	15	NA	TRBJ2-1	CASSPNPAFYNEQFF	TGTGCCAGCAGCCCCAACCCGGCTTTTTACAATGAGCAGTTCTTC
TRBV7-2	TRBD2	15	NA	TRBJ2-7	CASSWGLAGVNEQYF	TGTGCCAGCAGCTGGGGACTAGCGGGAGTTAATGAGCAGTACTTC
TRBV21-1	NA	13	NA	TRBJ1-2	CASRPGRQDGYTF	TGTGCCAGCAGGCCCGGTAGACAGGATGGCTACACCTTC
TRBV6-4	TRBD1	14	NA	TRBJ1-1	CASSEGQGNTEAFF	TGTGCCAGCAGTGAGGGACAGGGGAACACTGAAGCTTTCTTT
TRBV30	NA	14	NA	TRBJ1-5	CAWRDLGSNQPQHF	TGTGCCTGGCGAGATCTGGGGAGCAATCAGCCCCAGCATTTT
TRBV9	TRBD1	13	NA	TRBJ1-4	CASSADRGGKLFF	TGTGCCAGCAGCGCCGACAGGGGTGGAAAACTGTTTTTT
TRBV4-2	TRBD2	17	NA	TRBJ2-1	CASSQGNSITSGDEQFF	TGTGCCAGCAGCCAAGGTAACTCTATCACTAGCGGAGATGAGCAGTTCTTC
TRBV19	NA	14	NA	TRBJ1-1	CASSKLDRRTEAFF	TGTGCCAGTAGTAAGCTGGACAGAAGGACTGAAGCTTTCTTT
TRBV7-8	NA	15	NA	TRBJ2-1	CASSLTDYAYNEQFF	TGTGCCAGCAGCTTAACGGATTACGCCTACAATGAGCAGTTCTTC
TRBV9	NA	12	NA	TRBJ2-3	CASSVVSDTQYF	TGTGCCAGCAGCGTAGTTTCGGATACGCAGTATTTT
TRBV18	TRBD1	16	once	TRBJ1-5	CASSPQGAFGNQPQHF	TGTGCCAGCTCACCTCAGGGGGCTTTCGGCAATCAGCCCCAGCATTTT
TRBV6-5	NA	13	NA	TRBJ1-6	CASSYYNGSPLHF	TGTGCCAGCAGTTACTACAACGGGTCACCCCTCCACTTT
TRBV19	NA	15	NA	TRBJ2-3	CASSTMTDSTDTQYF	TGTGCCAGTAGTACAATGACAGATTCGACAGATACGCAGTATTTT
TRBV28	NA	15	NA	TRBJ1-2	CASSLSASHTGGYTF	TGTGCCAGCAGTTTATCCGCCAGCCACACGGGGGGCTACACCTTC
TRBV9	NA	16	NA	TRBJ2-7	CASSPTTTVPSYEQYF	TGTGCCAGCAGCCCTACCACAACGGTGCCTTCCTACGAGCAGTACTTC
TRBV4-1	NA	15	NA	TRBJ1-1	CASSQEAGGNTEAFF	TGCGCCAGCAGCCAAGAGGCGGGGGGGAACACTGAAGCTTTCTTT
TRBV5-1	NA	14	NA	TRBJ1-2	CASSFTSDSYGYTF	TGCGCCAGCAGCTTCACCTCTGACAGCTATGGCTACACCTTC
TRBV11-2	NA	16	NA	TRBJ2-6	CASSLLSLSGANVLTF	TGTGCCAGCAGCTTATTGAGCCTCTCTGGGGCCAACGTCCTGACTTTC
TRBV5-4	NA	13	NA	TRBJ2-7	CASSLEVGGEQYF	TGTGCCAGCAGCTTGGAGGTCGGGGGCGAGCAGTACTTC
TRBV5-6	TRBD1	17	NA	TRBJ1-6	CASSSGTGVSYNSPLHF	TGTGCCAGCAGCTCCGGGACAGGGGTCTCCTATAATTCACCCCTCCACTTT
TRBV19	NA	14	NA	TRBJ2-7	CASSMAENSYEQYF	TGTGCCAGTAGTATGGCCGAAAATTCCTACGAGCAGTACTTC